What follows is one T cell receptor beta chain and its context. Its antigen target is currently unknown. The sample holds no much larger clone one base away, and base qualities are not on file. The sample belongs to a study of identical twins (dated by TCRdb to about 2016). Background on the whole study: TCR alpha and beta repertoires from monozygotic twins, unrelated adults of various ages and cord blood were deep-sequenced to test whether fetal clonotypes persist. To rule out contamination, the twin experiments were replicated at different times with different library preparation protocols. General study outcomes and caveats: A weaker excess of twin sharing was found in beta out-of-frame sequences because the signal-to-noise ratio was lowered by fewer shared sequences. Because the same donors could not be followed over many years, the conclusions relied on cross-sectional statistical analysis. Abundant cord blood beta clonotypes carried fewer insertions; young adult naive repertoires showed a weaker similar trend, while memory repertoires showed none. Out-of-frame TCR alpha sequences shared between twins showed an excess of low generation-probability sequences compared with coincidental sharing between unrelated individuals. Invariant T cells such as MAIT and iNKT could partly confound zero-insertion analyses, though diverse VJ usage argued against this for most clonotypes. Recombination models systematically underestimated out-of-frame TCR alpha sharing in monozygotic twins but agreed with sharing between unrelated individuals.

Only healthy Caucasian donors were included. The twin cohort comprised three pairs of female monozygotic twins, all aged roughly 18 to 30 years. CD4+ and CD8+ T cell populations were isolated with positive isolation kits from Invitrogen. The library was obtained by 5' RACE. The sequencer was an Illumina HiSeq 2000. A universal primer binding site was added through template switching, and the final cDNA carried a unique molecular identifier so that TCR cDNA molecules could be counted accurately. Specific primers in the conserved constant-segment region were used to synthesize first-strand cDNA for the TCR alpha and beta chains. To control for contamination, each cDNA library was double barcoded with a SMART-Mk sample barcode plus Illumina barcodes. TruSeq adapter sequences, together with Illumina sample barcodes, were added in two successive PCR steps. TCR alpha and beta cDNA libraries were sequenced on the Illumina HiSeq platform with custom primers. The authors processed their data as follows. MiGEC processed the raw reads to extract unique molecular identifiers, while MiXCR was used to determine the CDR3 positions. For each individual, recombination models were inferred using an EM algorithm with the repgenHMM and IGoR tools. The tcR package in R was used for shared clonotype analysis, with sharing normalized by the product of cloneset sizes. To study raw recombination without the effects of thymic and clonal selection, out-of-frame nonproductive sequences were analyzed. In-frame beta chains were kept once TCRdb had trimmed the public reads at Q25 with fastp and called clones with MiXCR. For every CDR3 protein sequence, its rows merge into one entry that carries the most common genes and DNA. Here the V and J calls rest on TCRdb's processing, not on the authors' analysis. Here the sample has some 270,000 distinct CDR3 sequences; about 8.3% occur a single time. About 3% of the sample goes to the ten largest clones.

CDR1 SQVTM and CDR2 ANQGSEA are derived from the germline V gene. CDR3 length: 17 amino acids, cysteine to phenylalanine. CDR3 DNA is the only sequence kept; it has 51 bases, read in frame from the first base. The V and J ends are trimmed by 0 bases and 2 bases, leaving 17 bases between them. These data were likewise used in another study, on yellow fever vaccine responses in identical twins. The second study reports: The T cell response to vaccination in identical twins was reported by the authors to appear partly convergent and partly personalized. Focusing on identical twins, the study followed the T cell clones that responded to the vaccine, and did so with precision.

The TCR sequence derives from a woman younger than 35 in good health. Specimen: CD8+ T cells sorted from blood. Rearrangement joined TRBV29-1 to TRBJ2-1, with TRBD1 as a weak D call on 6 bases. In nucleotide form, the sequence is TGCAGCGTTGAAGAGCCGGCGGGCAGGGGAGCCTACAATGAGCAGTTCTTC. Its protein reads: CSVEEPAGRGAYNEQFF.